This entry lists 21 T cell receptor beta chains sequenced from one sample in a study of blood T cell repertoires in COVID-19. Data came from immunoSEQ multiplex PCR; TCRdb stores just in-frame clones and leaves some out. The sample has approximately 72,000 clones, more than 70% seen once; the top ten hold roughly 35%. The sample consisted of peripheral blood. The receptors were gathered from a woman of 80 years or more with active or convalescent COVID-19.

This clone occurred many times. The V call is TRBV9, the J call TRBJ1-3; the D is unclear. The CDR3 spans 15 residues. V lost 5 bases and J 0 bases, leaving 12 bases between the germline ends. Germline V gene sequence: CDR1 SGDLS, CDR2 YYNGEE. This CDR3 reads CASSSDLSSGNTIYF. Here the CDR3 DNA reads TGTGCCAGCAGTTCTGACTTGAGCTCTGGAAACACCATATATTTT.

The V gene is TRBV11-2, the J gene TRBJ1-4; D not certain. The CDR3 has 14 amino acids. V was cut by 3 bases and J by 2 bases, with 7 bases left in between. The germline CDR1 and CDR2 sequences are SGHAT and FQNNGV. The CDR3 DNA sequence: TGTGCCAGCAGCTTCGGTAGCACTAATGAAAAACTGTTTTTT. Residues: CASSFGSTNEKLFF.

The rearrangement links TRBV2 to TRBJ2-3, with TRBD2 identical over 9 bases. V lost 6 bases to trimming and J lost 2 bases; unmatched junction nucleotides: 9. Germline lookup yields CDR1 SNHLY and CDR2 FYNNEI. The CDR3 runs 16 residues. The CDR3 coding sequence is TGTGCCAGCAGGAGGCGGATAGCGGGGGACACAGATACGCAGTATTTT. Its translation is CASRRRIAGDTDTQYF.

This rearrangement joins TRBV10-3 to TRBJ1-5; D gene ambiguous. This CDR3 contains 13 residues. In germline, CDR1 is ENHRY, CDR2 SYGVKD. With 4 bases removed from V and 4 bases from J, the gap between germline ends came to 8 bases. The CDR3 DNA follows: TGTGCCATCAGTGGAGGGTCTAATCAGCCCCAGCATTTT. Its protein product is CAISGGSNQPQHF.

The DNA for the CDR3 is TGTGCCAGCAGCCCCCAGGATGAGCAGTTCTTC. Its protein product is CASSPQDEQFF. The chain recombines TRBV7-9 with TRBJ2-1; unclear D gene. Per germline, CDR1 SEHNR and CDR2 FQNEAQ (reference sequence). This CDR3 has 11 residues. V lost 5 bases, J lost 8 bases, and 7 bases lay in between.

The J gene is TRBJ2-7, the V gene TRBV6-4; 8 positions match TRBD1. Germline V gene lookup returns CDR1 MRHNA and CDR2 SNTAGT. Trimming removed 5 bases from V and 5 bases from J; junction bases left unmatched: 11. There are 15 residues in the CDR3. CDR3 DNA: TGTGCCAGCAGTTCAGGACAGGGTCCTATCCACGAGCAGTACTTC. Its translation: CASSSGQGPIHEQYF.

This rearrangement joins TRBV28 to TRBJ2-6; D is possibly TRBD2 (5 bases). V was cut by 6 bases and J by 2 bases, with 17 bases left in between. The CDR3 loop spans 17 amino acids. Germline CDR1 and CDR2: MDHEN and SYDVKM. The CDR3 loop reads CASRQRIGMAGANVLTF. CDR3 bases: TGTGCCAGCAGACAGCGGATTGGGATGGCTGGGGCCAACGTCCTGACTTTC.

The rearrangement joins TRBV6-6 to TRBJ1-3; the D is unclear. The CDR3 consists of 15 residues. The germline gives CDR1 MNHNY, CDR2 SVGAGI (reference sequence). The ends were cut back, 0 bases at V and 3 bases at J, with 9 bases in the middle. The chain's CDR3 is CASSYSFSFGNTIYF. CDR3 nucleotides: TGTGCCAGCAGTTACTCGTTCAGTTTTGGAAACACCATATATTTT.

A word on this clone: The junction does not match germline at one end; this may be a read error. The chain joins TRBV2 to TRBJ1-2, with TRBD1 as a possible D gene (5 bases). Germline V gene sequence: CDR1 SNHLY, CDR2 FYNNEI. The CDR3 runs to 13 residues. The CDR3 DNA reads as TGTGCCAGCAGGGAAGAGGGGTATCGAGGCTACACCTTC. It specifies CASREEGYRGYTF.

The chain employs TRBV18 and TRBJ2-7; 12 bases agree with TRBD1. The CDR3 spans 16 residues. V gave up 2 bases and J gave up 3 bases; unmatched junction bases: 5. Germline V CDR1 and CDR2: KGHSH, LQKENI. The DNA for the CDR3 is TGTGCCAGCTCACCAAGGGGACAGGGGGCGGACTACGAGCAGTACTTC. Its translation: CASSPRGQGADYEQYF.

The chain has TRBV6-4 and TRBJ2-3; D perhaps matches TRBD2 (6 bases). CDR1 and CDR2 from the germline V gene are MRHNA and SNTAGT. The CDR3 contains 16 residues. Trimming removed 8 bases from V and 0 bases from J, with 18 bases in between. CDR3 region: CASSNSSVTSTDTQYF. CDR3 sequence (DNA): TGTGCCAGCTCGAATTCTAGCGTAACTAGCACAGATACGCAGTATTTT.

This clone was observed a single time. This sequence joins TRBV29-1 and TRBJ2-7; D is undetermined. Per the germline V gene, CDR1 is SQVTM and CDR2 is ANQGSEA. The CDR3 extends over 13 amino acids. V was clipped by 3 bases and J by 2 bases, with 11 bases between them. The DNA of the CDR3 is TGCAGCGTTGATATCCCAGGAACCTACGAGCAGTACTTC. It specifies CSVDIPGTYEQYF.

The gene calls are TRBV9 and TRBJ2-2; weak D call: TRBD1 (6 bases). Germline V gene data show CDR1 as SGDLS and CDR2 as YYNGEE. This CDR3 contains 18 residues. The V and J ends lost 4 bases and 5 bases respectively, with 24 bases between them. The CDR3 loop is CASSPSGWGPPYTGELFF. The CDR3 DNA reads TGTGCCAGCAGCCCCTCCGGCTGGGGGCCCCCATATACCGGGGAGCTGTTTTTT.

The rearrangement links TRBV18 to TRBJ2-2; possible D gene TRBD1, 7 bases. V dropped 6 bases and J dropped 3 bases, with 17 bases sitting between them. The CDR3 is 16 amino acids. From germline, CDR1 is KGHSH and CDR2 LQKENI. The CDR3 DNA reads TGTGCCAGCTCCCGCCTCACAGGGGAGGACACCGGGGAGCTGTTTTTT. As protein: CASSRLTGEDTGELFF.

Here the CDR3 reads CASSQAGTGDSPLHF. The DNA for the CDR3 is TGCGCCAGCAGCCAAGCTGGGACAGGTGATTCACCCCTCCACTTT. This rearrangement joins TRBV4-3 to TRBJ1-6; 8 nucleotides match TRBD1. Germline CDR1 LGHNA, CDR2 YSLEER. CDR3 size: 15 residues. J lost 8 bases, V lost 1 base, and 4 bases had no gene match.

This clone was found once. A read error may account for a junction end that differs from germline. V gene TRBV7-9 combines with J gene TRBJ2-3, with D perhaps matching TRBD2 (6 bases). Germline-derived CDR1 and CDR2 are SEHNR and FQNEAQ (reference sequence). The CDR3 is made up of 14 amino acids. CDR3 DNA: TGCCTGGTGGGGGGACGTATTAGCACAGATACGCAGTATTTT. Protein sequence: CLVGGRISTDTQYF.

The chain is built from TRBV7-3 and TRBJ2-3, with 9 bases that match TRBD2. With 2 bases clipped from V and 4 bases from J, the junction kept 10 bases outside the gene matches. The CDR3 extends over 17 amino acids. CDR1 SGHTA and CDR2 FQGTGA come from the germline V gene. The CDR3 loop is CASSLGIAGAVPDTQYF. The CDR3 bases are TGTGCCAGCAGCTTAGGTATAGCGGGGGCCGTTCCAGATACGCAGTATTTT.

The table lists this clone with a few counts. This sequence joins TRBV2 and TRBJ1-5; D is undetermined. The CDR3 is 13 residues long. Germline V gene lookup returns CDR1 SNHLY and CDR2 FYNNEI. V lost 6 bases, J lost 2 bases, and 8 bases lay in between. The DNA for the CDR3 is TGTGCCAGCAGGACTGAGGGCAATCAGCCCCAGCATTTT. It encodes CASRTEGNQPQHF.

The chain employs TRBV7-2 and TRBJ2-1, with TRBD2 identical over 8 bases. The CDR3 consists of 14 residues. V trimming: 3 bases; J trimming: 4 bases; junction bases outside the gene matches: 2. Looked up from germline, CDR1 is SGHTA and CDR2 is FQGNSA. In DNA, the CDR3 is TGTGCCAGCAGCTTTCGGGGGGGTTACAATGAGCAGTTCTTC. It codes for CASSFRGGYNEQFF.

The chain is built from TRBV21-1 and TRBJ1-2; the D call in the table, TRBD1, was not verified against the DNA. TRBV21-1 is shown as a pseudogene. This CDR3 has 12 amino acids. DNA of the CDR3: TGTGCCAGCAGCATCAGGGACTATGGCTACACCTTC. Translated, it gives CASSIRDYGYTF.

V is TRBV5-5 and J is TRBJ2-7; 9 bases are shared with TRBD2. The CDR3 runs to 14 residues. The trim removed 2 bases at V and 2 bases at J, leaving 2 bases unmatched. The germline V gene encodes CDR1 SGHKS and CDR2 YYEKEE (reference sequence). CDR3 DNA: TGTGCCAGCAGCTTCGGCGGGGGGGCCTACGAGCAGTACTTC. It codes for CASSFGGGAYEQYF.